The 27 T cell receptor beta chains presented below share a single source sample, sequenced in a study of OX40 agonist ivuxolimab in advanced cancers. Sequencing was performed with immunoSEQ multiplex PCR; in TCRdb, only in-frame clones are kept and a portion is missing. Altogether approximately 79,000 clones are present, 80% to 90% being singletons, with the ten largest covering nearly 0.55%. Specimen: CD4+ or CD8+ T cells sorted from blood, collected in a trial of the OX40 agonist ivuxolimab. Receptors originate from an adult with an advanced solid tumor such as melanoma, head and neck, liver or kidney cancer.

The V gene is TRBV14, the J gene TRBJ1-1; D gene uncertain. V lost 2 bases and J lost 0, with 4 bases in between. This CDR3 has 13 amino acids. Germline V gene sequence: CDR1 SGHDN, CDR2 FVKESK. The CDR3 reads CASSQNMNTEAFF. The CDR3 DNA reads TGTGCCAGCAGCCAAAACATGAACACTGAAGCTTTCTTT.

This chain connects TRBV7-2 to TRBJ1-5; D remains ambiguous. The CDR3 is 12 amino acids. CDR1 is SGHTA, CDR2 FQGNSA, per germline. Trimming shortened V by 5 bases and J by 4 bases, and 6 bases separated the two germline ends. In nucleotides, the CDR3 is TGTGCCAGCAGCCGCCCTAATCAGCCCCAGCATTTT. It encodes CASSRPNQPQHF.

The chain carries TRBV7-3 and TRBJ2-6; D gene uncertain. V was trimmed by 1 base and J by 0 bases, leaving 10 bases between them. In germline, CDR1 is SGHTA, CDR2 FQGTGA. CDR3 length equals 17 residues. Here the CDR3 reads CASSLSPARSGANVLTF. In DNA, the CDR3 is TGTGCCAGCAGCTTAAGTCCAGCCCGCTCTGGGGCCAACGTCCTGACTTTC.

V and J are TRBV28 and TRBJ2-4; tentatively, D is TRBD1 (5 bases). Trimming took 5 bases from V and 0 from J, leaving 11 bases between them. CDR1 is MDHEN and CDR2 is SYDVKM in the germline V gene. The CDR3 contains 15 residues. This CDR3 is CASSQLTVAKNIQYF. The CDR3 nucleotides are TGTGCCAGCAGTCAACTGACAGTAGCCAAAAACATTCAGTACTTC.

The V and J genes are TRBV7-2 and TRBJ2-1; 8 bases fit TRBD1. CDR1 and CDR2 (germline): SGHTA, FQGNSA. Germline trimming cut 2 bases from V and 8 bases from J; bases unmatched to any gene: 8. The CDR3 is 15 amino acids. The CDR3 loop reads CASSLRQGADYEQFF. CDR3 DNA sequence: TGTGCCAGCAGCTTAAGGCAGGGGGCGGACTATGAGCAGTTCTTC.

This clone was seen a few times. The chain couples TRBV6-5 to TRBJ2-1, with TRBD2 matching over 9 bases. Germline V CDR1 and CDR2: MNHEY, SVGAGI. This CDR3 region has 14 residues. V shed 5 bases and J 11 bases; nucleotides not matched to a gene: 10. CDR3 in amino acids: CASSSSGSTGKQFF. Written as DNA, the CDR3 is TGTGCCAGCAGTAGTAGCGGGAGCACAGGAAAGCAGTTCTTC.

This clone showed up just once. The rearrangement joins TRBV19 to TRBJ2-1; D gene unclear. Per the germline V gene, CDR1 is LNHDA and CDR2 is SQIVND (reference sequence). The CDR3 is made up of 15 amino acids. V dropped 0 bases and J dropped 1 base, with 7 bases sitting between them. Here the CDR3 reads CASSIEHRSYNEQFF. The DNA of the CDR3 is TGTGCCAGTAGTATAGAACACAGATCCTACAATGAGCAGTTCTTC.

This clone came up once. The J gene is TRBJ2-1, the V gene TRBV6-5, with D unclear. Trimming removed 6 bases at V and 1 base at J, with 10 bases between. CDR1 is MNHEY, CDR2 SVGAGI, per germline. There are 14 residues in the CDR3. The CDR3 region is CASRVLQSYNEQFF. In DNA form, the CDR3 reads TGTGCCAGCAGGGTTTTGCAATCCTACAATGAGCAGTTCTTC.

As DNA, the CDR3 is TGTGCCAGCAGCCGGGGACCCTCCGATGAGCAGTTCTTC. Protein product: CASSRGPSDEQFF. The genes are TRBV9 and TRBJ2-1, with D perhaps matching TRBD1 or TRBD2 (5 bases each). Looked up from germline, CDR1 is SGDLS and CDR2 is YYNGEE. The CDR3 consists of 13 residues. Trimming took off 4 bases at V and 8 bases at J, with 13 bases between the two ends. Complete variable domain (other parts from reference TRBV9 and TRBJ2-1): DSGVTQTPKHLITATGQRVTLRCSPRSGDLSVYWYQQSLDQGLQFLIQYYNGEERAKGNILERFSAQQFPDLHSELNLSSLELGDSALYFCASSRGPSDEQFFGPGTRLTVL.

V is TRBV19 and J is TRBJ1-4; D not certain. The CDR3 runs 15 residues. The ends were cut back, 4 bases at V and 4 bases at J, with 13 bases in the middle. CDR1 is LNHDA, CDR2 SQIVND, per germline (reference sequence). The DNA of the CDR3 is TGTGCCAGTAGTACGACTAGCGGGGTTAATGAAAAACTGTTTTTT. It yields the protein CASSTTSGVNEKLFF.

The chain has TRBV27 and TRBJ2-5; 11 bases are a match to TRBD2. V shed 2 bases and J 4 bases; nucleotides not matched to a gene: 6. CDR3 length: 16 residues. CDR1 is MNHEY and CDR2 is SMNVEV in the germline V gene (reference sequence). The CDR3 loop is CASSLGSGGAGETQYF. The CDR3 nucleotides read TGTGCCAGCAGTTTAGGTAGCGGGGGGGCCGGAGAGACCCAGTACTTC.

The CDR3 loop reads CSVRQGGTYEQYF. CDR3 DNA sequence: TGCAGCGTCCGACAGGGAGGAACCTACGAGCAGTACTTC. The chain uses TRBV29-1 and TRBJ2-7, with D possibly being TRBD1 (7 bases). This CDR3 comprises 13 residues. Trimming removed 6 bases from V and 2 bases from J, with 14 bases in between. Germline CDR1 SQVTM, CDR2 ANQGSEA.

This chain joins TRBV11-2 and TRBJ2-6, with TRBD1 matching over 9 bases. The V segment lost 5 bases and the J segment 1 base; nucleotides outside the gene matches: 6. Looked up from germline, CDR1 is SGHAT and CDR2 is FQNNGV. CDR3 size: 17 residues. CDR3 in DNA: TGTGCCAGCAGCACTAAGACAGGGGGGTCTGGGGCCAACGTCCTGACTTTC. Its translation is CASSTKTGGSGANVLTF.

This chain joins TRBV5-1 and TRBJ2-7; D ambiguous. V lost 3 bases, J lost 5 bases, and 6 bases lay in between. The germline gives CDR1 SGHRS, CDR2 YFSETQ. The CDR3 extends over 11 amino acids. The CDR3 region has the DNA TGCGCCAGCAGCTACGCAGACGAGCAGTACTTC. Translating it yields CASSYADEQYF.

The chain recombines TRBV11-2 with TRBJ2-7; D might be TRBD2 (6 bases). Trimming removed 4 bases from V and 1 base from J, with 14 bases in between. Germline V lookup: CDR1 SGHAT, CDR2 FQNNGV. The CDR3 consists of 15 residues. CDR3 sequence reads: CASSSSRDLSYEQYF. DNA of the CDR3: TGTGCCAGCAGCTCCAGCCGGGACTTATCCTACGAGCAGTACTTC.

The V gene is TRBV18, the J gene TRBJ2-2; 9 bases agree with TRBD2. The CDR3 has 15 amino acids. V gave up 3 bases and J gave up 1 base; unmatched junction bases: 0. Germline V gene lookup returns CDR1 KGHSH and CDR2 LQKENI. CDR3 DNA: TGTGCCAGCTCACCGACTAGCGGGAACACCGGGGAGCTGTTTTTT. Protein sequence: CASSPTSGNTGELFF. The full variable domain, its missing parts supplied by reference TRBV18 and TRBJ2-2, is NAGVMQNPRHLVRRRGQEARLRCSPMKGHSHVYWYRQLPEEGLKFMVYLQKENIIDESGMPKERFSAEFPKEGPSILRIQQVVRGDSAAYFCASSPTSGNTGELFFGEGSRLTVL.

CDR3 region: CAWRPYSLGRSYNEQFF. CDR3 nucleotide sequence: TGTGCCTGGAGGCCCTATTCCCTTGGGCGCTCCTACAATGAGCAGTTCTTC. The chain employs TRBV30 and TRBJ2-1, with D unclear. V gave up 3 bases and J gave up 0 bases, with 18 bases separating them. Germline values: CDR1 GTSNPN, CDR2 SVGIG (reference sequence). This CDR3 is 17 amino acids long.

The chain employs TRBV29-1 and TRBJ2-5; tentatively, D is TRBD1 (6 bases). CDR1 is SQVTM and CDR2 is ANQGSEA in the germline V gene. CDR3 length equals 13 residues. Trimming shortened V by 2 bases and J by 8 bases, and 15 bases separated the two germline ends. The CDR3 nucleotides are TGCAGCGTTGAAACATCAGGGGATGAAACCCAGTACTTC. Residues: CSVETSGDETQYF. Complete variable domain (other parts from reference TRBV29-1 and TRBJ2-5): SAVISQKPSRDICQRGTSLTIQCQVDSQVTMMFWYRQQPGQSLTLIATANQGSEATYESGFVIDKFPISRPNLTFSTLTVSNMSPEDSSIYLCSVETSGDETQYFGPGTRLLVL.

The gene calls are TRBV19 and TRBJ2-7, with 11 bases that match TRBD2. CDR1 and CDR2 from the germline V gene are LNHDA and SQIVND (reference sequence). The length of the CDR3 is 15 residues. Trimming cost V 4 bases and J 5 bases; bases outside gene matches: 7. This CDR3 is CASSTIAGGRHEQYF. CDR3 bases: TGTGCCAGTAGTACGATAGCGGGGGGGCGTCACGAGCAGTACTTC.

The CDR3 protein is CASSFDSYSGNTIYF. CDR3 DNA sequence: TGTGCCAGCAGCTTCGACAGCTACTCTGGAAACACCATATATTTT. The chain employs TRBV9 and TRBJ1-3, with D maybe TRBD1 (5 bases). The CDR3 loop spans 15 amino acids. Trimming removed 4 bases at V and 0 bases at J, with 11 bases between. Germline V CDR1 and CDR2: SGDLS, YYNGEE.

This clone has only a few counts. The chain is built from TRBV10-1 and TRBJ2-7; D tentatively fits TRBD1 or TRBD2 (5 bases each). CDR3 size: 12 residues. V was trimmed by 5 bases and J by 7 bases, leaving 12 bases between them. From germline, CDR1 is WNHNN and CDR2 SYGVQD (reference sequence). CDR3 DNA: TGCGCCAGCAGTCTGGGCTGGGGGGAGCAGTACTTC. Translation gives CASSLGWGEQYF.

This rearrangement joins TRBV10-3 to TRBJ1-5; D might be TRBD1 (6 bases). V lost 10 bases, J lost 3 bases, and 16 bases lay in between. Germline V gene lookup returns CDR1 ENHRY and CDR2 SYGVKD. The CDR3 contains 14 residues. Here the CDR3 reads CATRTGQSNQPQHF. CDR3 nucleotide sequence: TGTGCCACACGGACTGGACAGTCCAATCAGCCCCAGCATTTT.

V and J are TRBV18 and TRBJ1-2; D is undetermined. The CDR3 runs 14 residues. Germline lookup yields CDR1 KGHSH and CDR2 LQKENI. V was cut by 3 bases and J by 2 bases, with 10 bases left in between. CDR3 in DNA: TGTGCCAGCTCACCTGGGCAAGGGAACTATGGCTACACCTTC. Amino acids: CASSPGQGNYGYTF. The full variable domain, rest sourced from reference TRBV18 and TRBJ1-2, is NAGVMQNPRHLVRRRGQEARLRCSPMKGHSHVYWYRQLPEEGLKFMVYLQKENIIDESGMPKERFSAEFPKEGPSILRIQQVVRGDSAAYFCASSPGQGNYGYTFGSGTRLTVV.

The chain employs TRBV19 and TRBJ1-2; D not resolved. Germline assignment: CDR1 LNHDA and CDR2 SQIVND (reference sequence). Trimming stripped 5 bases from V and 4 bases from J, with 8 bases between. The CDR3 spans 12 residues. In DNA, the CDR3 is TGTGCCAGTAGTCCGAGACTCTATGGCTACACCTTC. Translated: CASSPRLYGYTF.

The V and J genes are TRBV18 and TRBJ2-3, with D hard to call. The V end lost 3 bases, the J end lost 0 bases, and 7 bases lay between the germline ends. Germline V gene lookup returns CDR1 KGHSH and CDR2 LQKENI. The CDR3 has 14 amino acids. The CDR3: CASSPLRSTDTQYF. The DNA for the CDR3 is TGTGCCAGCTCACCCCTCAGGAGCACAGATACGCAGTATTTT.

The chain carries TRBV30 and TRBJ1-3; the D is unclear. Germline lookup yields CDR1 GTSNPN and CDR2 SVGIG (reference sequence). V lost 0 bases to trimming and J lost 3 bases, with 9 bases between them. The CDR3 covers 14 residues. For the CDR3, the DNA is TGTGCCTGGAGTGTAGGGAGAAGTGGAAACACCATATATTTT. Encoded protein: CAWSVGRSGNTIYF.

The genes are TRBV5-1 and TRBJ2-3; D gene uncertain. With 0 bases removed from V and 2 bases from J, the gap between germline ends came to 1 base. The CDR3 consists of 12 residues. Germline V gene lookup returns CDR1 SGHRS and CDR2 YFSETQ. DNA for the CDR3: TGCGCCAGCAGCTTGGACACAGATACGCAGTATTTT. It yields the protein CASSLDTDTQYF.